The T cell receptor beta chain under discussion was sequenced for a study of T cell responses to AZD1222 COVID-19 vaccine. Notes on the study in general: As reported, nearly half of all spike-specific TCRs target variant regions that are unmutated. At study baseline, merely more than 5 AZD1222 recipients were seropositive.

This table comes from immunoSEQ multiplex PCR, and its TCRdb copy is limited to in-frame clones, with some not included. The sample includes roughly 180,000 clones, about nine tenths of them seen just once. Notes on this clone: Its specificity is not known.

Material: peripheral blood, obtained 28 days after the second AZD1222 dose. The source of this sequence is an adult who received the AZD1222 COVID-19 vaccine.

The CDR3 reads CASSWDRANTGELFF. In nucleotides, the CDR3 is TGTGCCAGTAGTTGGGACAGGGCGAACACCGGGGAGCTGTTTTTT. The rearrangement links TRBV19 to TRBJ2-2; 9 bases match TRBD1. The germline V gene encodes CDR1 LNHDA and CDR2 SQIVND (reference sequence). The length of the CDR3 is 15 residues. J was trimmed by 0 bases and V by 5 bases; bases with no gene match: 1. The full variable domain, with the rest looked up from reference TRBV19 and TRBJ2-2, is DGGITQSPKYLFRKEGQNVTLSCEQNLNHDAMYWYRQDPGQGLRLIYYSQIVNDFQKGDIAEGYSVSREKKESFPLTVTSAQKNPTAFYLCASSWDRANTGELFFGEGSRLTVL.